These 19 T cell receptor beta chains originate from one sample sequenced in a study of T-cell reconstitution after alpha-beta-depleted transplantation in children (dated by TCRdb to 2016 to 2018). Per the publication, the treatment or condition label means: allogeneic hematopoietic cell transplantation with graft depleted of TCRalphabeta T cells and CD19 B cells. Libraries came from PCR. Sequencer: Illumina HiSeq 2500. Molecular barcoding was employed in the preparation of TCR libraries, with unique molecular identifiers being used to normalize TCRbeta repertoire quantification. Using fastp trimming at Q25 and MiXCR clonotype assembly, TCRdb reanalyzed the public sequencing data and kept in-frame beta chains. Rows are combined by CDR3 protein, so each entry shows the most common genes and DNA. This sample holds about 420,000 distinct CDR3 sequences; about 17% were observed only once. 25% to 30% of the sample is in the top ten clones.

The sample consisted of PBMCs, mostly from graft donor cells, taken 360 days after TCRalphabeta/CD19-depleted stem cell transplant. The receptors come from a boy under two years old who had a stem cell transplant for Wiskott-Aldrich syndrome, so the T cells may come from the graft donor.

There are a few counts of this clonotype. The CDR3 reads CASSVDHGLGMKETQYF. Written as DNA, the CDR3 is TGTGCCAGCAGCGTAGACCACGGACTGGGGATGAAAGAGACCCAGTACTTC. This chain links TRBV9 with TRBJ2-5; a weak D match, TRBD2 (5 bases). V was clipped by 0 bases and J by 3 bases, with 18 bases between them. This CDR3 region has 17 residues. Per the germline V gene, CDR1 is SGDLS and CDR2 is YYNGEE.

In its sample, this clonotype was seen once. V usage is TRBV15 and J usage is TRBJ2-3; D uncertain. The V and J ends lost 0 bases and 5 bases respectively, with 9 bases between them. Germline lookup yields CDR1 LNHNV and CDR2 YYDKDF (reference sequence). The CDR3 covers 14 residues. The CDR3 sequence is CATSRDGLGDTQYF. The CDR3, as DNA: TGTGCCACCAGCAGAGATGGTCTGGGAGATACGCAGTATTTT.

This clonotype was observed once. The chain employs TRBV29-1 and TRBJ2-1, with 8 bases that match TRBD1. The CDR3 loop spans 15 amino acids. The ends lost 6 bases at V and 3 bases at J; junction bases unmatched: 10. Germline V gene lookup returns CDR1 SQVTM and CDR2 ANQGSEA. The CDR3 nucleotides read TGCAGCGTGGATTGGACAGGGAGAGGCTACAATGAGCAGTTCTTC. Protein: CSVDWTGRGYNEQFF.

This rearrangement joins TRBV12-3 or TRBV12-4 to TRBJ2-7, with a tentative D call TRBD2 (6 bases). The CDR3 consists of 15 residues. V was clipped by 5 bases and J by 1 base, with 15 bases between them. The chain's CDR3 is CASSLRDLTSYEQYF. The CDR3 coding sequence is TGTGCCAGCAGTCTCCGGGACTTGACGTCCTACGAGCAGTACTTC.

CDR3 loop: CASSTWRAGNEQFF. As DNA, the CDR3 is TGTGCCAGCAGCACCTGGAGGGCCGGGAATGAGCAGTTCTTC. The chain joins TRBV9 to TRBJ2-1, with D perhaps TRBD2 (6 bases). Trimming removed 4 bases at V and 7 bases at J, with 15 bases between. CDR3 length: 14 residues. CDR1 and CDR2 (germline): SGDLS, YYNGEE.

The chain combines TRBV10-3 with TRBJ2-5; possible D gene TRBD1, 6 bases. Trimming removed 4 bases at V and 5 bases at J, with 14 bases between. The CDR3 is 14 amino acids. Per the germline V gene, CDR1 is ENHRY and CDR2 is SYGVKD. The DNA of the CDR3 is TGTGCCATCAGTGGCGACAGGCAAGGGGAGACCCAGTACTTC. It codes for CAISGDRQGETQYF.

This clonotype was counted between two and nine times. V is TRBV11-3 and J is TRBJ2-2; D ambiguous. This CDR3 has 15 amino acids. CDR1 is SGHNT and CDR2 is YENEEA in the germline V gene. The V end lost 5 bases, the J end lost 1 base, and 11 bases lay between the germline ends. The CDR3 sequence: CASSKSPMNTGELFF. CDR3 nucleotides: TGTGCCAGCAGCAAATCACCCATGAACACCGGGGAGCTGTTTTTT.

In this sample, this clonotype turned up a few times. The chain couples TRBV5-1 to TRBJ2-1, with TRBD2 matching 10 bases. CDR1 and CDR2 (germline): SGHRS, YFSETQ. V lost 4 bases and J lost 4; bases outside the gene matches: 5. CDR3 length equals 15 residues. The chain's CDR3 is CASSPSGRSYNEQFF. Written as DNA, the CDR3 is TGCGCCAGCAGCCCTAGCGGGAGATCTTACAATGAGCAGTTCTTC.

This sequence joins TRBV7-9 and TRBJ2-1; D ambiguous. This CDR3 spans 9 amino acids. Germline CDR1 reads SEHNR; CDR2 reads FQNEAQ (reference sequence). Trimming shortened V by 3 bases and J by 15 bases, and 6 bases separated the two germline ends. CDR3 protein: CASSFPPFF. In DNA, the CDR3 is TGTGCCAGCAGCTTCCCCCCGTTCTTC.

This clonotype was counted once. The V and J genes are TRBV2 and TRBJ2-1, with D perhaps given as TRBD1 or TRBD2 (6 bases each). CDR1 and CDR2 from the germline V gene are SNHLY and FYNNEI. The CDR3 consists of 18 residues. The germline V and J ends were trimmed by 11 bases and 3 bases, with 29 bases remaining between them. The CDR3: CAFSFRAVGGRLYNEQFF. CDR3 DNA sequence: TGTGCCTTCAGTTTCAGGGCAGTGGGGGGCCGCCTCTACAATGAGCAGTTCTTC.

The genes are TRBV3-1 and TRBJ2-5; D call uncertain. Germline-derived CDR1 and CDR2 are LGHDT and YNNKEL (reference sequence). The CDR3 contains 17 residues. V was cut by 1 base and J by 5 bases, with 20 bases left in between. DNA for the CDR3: TGTGCCAGCAGCCAAGGGGGAAGGAACTTAAAATGGGAGACCCAGTACTTC. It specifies CASSQGGRNLKWETQYF.

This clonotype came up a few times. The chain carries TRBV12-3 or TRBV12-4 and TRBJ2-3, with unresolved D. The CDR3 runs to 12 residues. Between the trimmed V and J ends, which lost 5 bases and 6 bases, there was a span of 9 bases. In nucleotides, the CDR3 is TGTGCCAGCAGTCCCAAGCCGGATACGCAGTATTTT. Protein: CASSPKPDTQYF.

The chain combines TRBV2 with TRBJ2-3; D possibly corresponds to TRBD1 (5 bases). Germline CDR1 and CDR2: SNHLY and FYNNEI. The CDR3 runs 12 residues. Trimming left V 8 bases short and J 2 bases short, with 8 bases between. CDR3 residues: CASGQFTDTQYF. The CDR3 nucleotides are TGTGCCAGCGGACAATTCACAGATACGCAGTATTTT.

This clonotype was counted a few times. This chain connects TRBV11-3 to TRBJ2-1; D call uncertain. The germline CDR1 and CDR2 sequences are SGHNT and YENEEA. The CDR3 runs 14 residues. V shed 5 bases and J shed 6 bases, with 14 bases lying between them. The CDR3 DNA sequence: TGTGCCAGCAGCCCCGCTCAGATTCCCAATGAGCAGTTCTTC. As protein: CASSPAQIPNEQFF.

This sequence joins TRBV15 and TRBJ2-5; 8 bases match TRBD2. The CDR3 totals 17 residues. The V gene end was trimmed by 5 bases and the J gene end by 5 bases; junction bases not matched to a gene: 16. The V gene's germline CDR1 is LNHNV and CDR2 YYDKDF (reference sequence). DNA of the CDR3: TGTGCCACCAGCCCTTGGTCGACAAGCGGGAGAGGGGAGACCCAGTACTTC. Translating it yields CATSPWSTSGRGETQYF.

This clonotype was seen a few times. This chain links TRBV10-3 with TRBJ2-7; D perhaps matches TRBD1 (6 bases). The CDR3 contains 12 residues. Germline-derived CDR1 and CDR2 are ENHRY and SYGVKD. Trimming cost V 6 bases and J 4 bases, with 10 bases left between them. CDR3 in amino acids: CAISRTAYEQYF. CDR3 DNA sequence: TGTGCCATCAGCAGGACAGCATACGAGCAGTACTTC.

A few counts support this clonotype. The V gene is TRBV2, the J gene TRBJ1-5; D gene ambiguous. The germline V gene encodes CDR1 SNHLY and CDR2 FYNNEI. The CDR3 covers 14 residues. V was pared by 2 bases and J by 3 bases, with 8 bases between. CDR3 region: CASSERLPNQPQHF. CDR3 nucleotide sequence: TGTGCCAGCAGTGAAAGGCTCCCCAATCAGCCCCAGCATTTT.

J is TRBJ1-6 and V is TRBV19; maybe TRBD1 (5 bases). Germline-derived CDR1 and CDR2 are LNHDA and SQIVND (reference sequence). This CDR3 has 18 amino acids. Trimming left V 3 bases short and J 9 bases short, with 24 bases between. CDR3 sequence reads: CASSISSPAGGVVSPLHF. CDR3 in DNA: TGTGCCAGTAGTATTTCGTCGCCCGCCGGGGGAGTAGTTTCACCCCTCCACTTT. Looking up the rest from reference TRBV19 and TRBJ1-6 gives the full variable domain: DGGITQSPKYLFRKEGQNVTLSCEQNLNHDAMYWYRQDPGQGLRLIYYSQIVNDFQKGDIAEGYSVSREKKESFPLTVTSAQKNPTAFYLCASSISSPAGGVVSPLHFGNGTRLTVT.

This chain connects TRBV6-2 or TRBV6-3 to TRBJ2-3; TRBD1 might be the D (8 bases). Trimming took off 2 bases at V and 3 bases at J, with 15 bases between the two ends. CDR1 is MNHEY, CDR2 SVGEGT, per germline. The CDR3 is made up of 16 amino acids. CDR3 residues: CASSYRTGRGTDTQYF. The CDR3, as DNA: TGTGCCAGCAGTTACCGGACAGGGAGGGGTACAGATACGCAGTATTTT.